The present T cell receptor (beta chain) was sequenced within a study of CD4 T cells in relation to SARS-CoV-2 and coronaviruses listed by TCRdb under 2021. With respect to the entire study: In the ViraFEST assay, PBMCs were cultured with antigen for approximately eleven days, after which TCR beta CDR3s were sequenced to identify clonal expansions specific to the antigen. A median age of 38.5 years, with a range of roughly 21 to 80 years, was recorded for the full convalescent cohort of some 12 patients. The roughly twelve convalescent patients included 8 males and 4 females; two subjects were Hispanic. Shared crossreactive spike epitopes were mapped to their HLA restriction using patient-derived lymphoblastoid cell lines. The study assessed, at the TCR clonotype level, memory CD4+ T cell crossreactivity between SARS-CoV-2 and common cold coronavirus spike proteins. The Adaptive Biotechnologies TCR-sequencing kit was used to sequence samples from a few pre-COVID donors and the naive versus memory experiments, whereas other data were Illumina-based. A different, Illumina-based TCR-beta assay was used to sequence expansion assays from other donors in the study.

Worth noting for this clone: Its target antigen remains unknown. Qualities for individual bases were not recorded, and no much larger clone is one base off.

Its CDR3 holds 14 amino acids, cysteine through phenylalanine. Left in the record is the CDR3 DNA by itself, 42 bases read in frame from the first base. The germline ends are 12 bases apart after V is trimmed by 4 bases and J by 2 bases. According to the germline V gene (reference sequence), CDR1 reads LNHDA and CDR2 reads SQIVND. Survey-level immunoSEQ TCR-beta sequencing was performed on DNA from CEF-cultured naive and memory CD4+ T cells. In the source study's methods: During preprocessing, nonproductive sequences were removed, along with CDR3s that did not begin with C, did not end with F or W, or were shorter than 7 amino acids. The MANAFEST web app was used to call antigen-specific clonotypes on the basis of expansion compared with the reference and with other culture wells. A clone counted as positive if significantly expanded in 2 of 3 replicate wells versus the reference culture at FDR below 0.05. Positive clones also required significant expansion versus all other tandem wells and an odds ratio above 5. Cultured and uncultured naive and memory CD4+ repertoires were searched for CDR3s previously identified as spike- and CEF-reactive. CDR3 homology was measured as pairwise Levenshtein distance, computed with the stringdist R package after trimming three terminal residues from each end. The table was pulled from immuneACCESS by TCRdb, which kept in-frame rearrangements only. Such tables lose some clones; where checked, under half of the loss comes from unresolved V genes, and the rest has no known cause. That table furnishes V, J and clone size, whereas the DNA furnished D and trimming. A total of 35,000 or so clones appear in this sample, around 77% of them only once. The ten largest clones represent about 20% of the sample.

Broad study findings and their caveats: Naive versus memory sequencing indicated the assay detects memory recall responses rather than primary responses primed during culture. In 65% to 70% of donors, memory CD4+ clonotypes turned up that crossrecognized SARS-CoV-2 and at least one common cold coronavirus spike. Small numbers of patients and of tested TCRs limited the study. Because no donor provided both pre-pandemic and post-infection samples, tracing the source of pre-existing responses was limited. Crossreactive clones showed significantly weaker SARS-CoV-2-driven expansion than monoreactive clones, consistent with antigenic imprinting. Crossreactivity analysis centred on spike protein, so crossreactivity against other viral proteins was not assessed.

Naive and memory CD4+ T cells were separated from cryopreserved PBMCs by CD4 enrichment followed by EasySep naive CD4+ T cell enrichment. Sorted naive or memory CD4+ T cells (about 100,000) were grown at a 1:1 ratio with T cell-depleted PBMCs and CEF peptides for about nine days. Each peptide culture condition was generally run in triplicate replicate wells. Ficoll-Paque PLUS gradient centrifugation was used to isolate PBMCs from leukapheresis product or whole blood. PBMCs were either cryopreserved at -140 degrees C or used fresh in the expansion assay. The QIAamp Micro DNA Kit was used to extract genomic DNA from the CD4+ T cells.

The sequence was obtained from an adult with COVID-19. Material for sequencing was memory CD4+ T cells from PBMCs, cultured in vitro. The label giving this sample's cell subset or site can be read as: memory (non-naive) CD4+ T cells. This sequence uses TRBV19 and TRBJ2-7, with the D gene call left open. The CDR3 in this case is CASSNRQEAYEQYF. In nucleotides, the sequence is TGTGCCAGTAGTAATCGGCAGGAAGCCTACGAGCAGTACTTC.